This is a list of T cell receptor beta chains from one sample in a study of T cell repertoires in cytomegalovirus infection. One entry per CDR3 protein, called by TCRdb with MiXCR from the reads. The profile covers around 450,000 distinct CDR3 sequences, with around 11% appearing a single time and roughly 10% taken by the ten largest. The sequenced material came from PBMCs. The source of these receptors is a human donor in good health (CMV status not recorded). Some clones in this sample may be carry-over from other donors' samples. CDR3s include the opening cysteine and the closing phenylalanine or tryptophan. Each record gives: CDR3 protein, CDR3 DNA, V gene, clone size, J gene, D gene. D genes are given only for firm matches. Where a row states a size, it is once, few, many or the class of an expanded clone; other rows omit it.

CDR3aa: CASTADRTPDYGYPF; CDR3nt: TGTGCCAGTACCGCGGACAGGACACCCGACTATGGCTACCCCTTC; v_gene: TRBV19; abundance: NA; j_gene: TRBJ1-2; d_gene: TRBD1
CDR3aa: CSVGTSGTYEQYF; CDR3nt: TGCAGCGTGGGGACTAGCGGGACCTACGAGCAGTACTTC; v_gene: TRBV29-1; abundance: NA; j_gene: TRBJ2-7; d_gene: TRBD2
CDR3aa: CASSSYRGRVDQAFF; CDR3nt: TGCGCCAGCAGCTCGTACAGGGGAAGGGTGGATCAAGCTTTCTTT; v_gene: TRBV5-1; abundance: NA; j_gene: TRBJ1-1; d_gene: TRBD1
CDR3aa: CSALGGRAYEQYF; CDR3nt: TGCAGTGCATTGGGCGGGAGGGCCTACGAGCAGTACTTC; v_gene: TRBV20-1; abundance: few; j_gene: TRBJ2-7; d_gene: TRBD2
CDR3aa: CAWSVGFGNEQYF; CDR3nt: TGTGCCTGGAGTGTGGGTTTTGGGAACGAGCAGTACTTC; v_gene: TRBV30; abundance: NA; j_gene: TRBJ2-7; d_gene: NA
CDR3aa: CASSQVEGVGADTQYF; CDR3nt: TGTGCCAGCAGCCAAGTGGAGGGGGTAGGGGCAGATACGCAGTATTTT; v_gene: TRBV7-9; abundance: many; j_gene: TRBJ2-3; d_gene: NA
CDR3aa: CSARSTEVQETQYF; CDR3nt: TGCAGTGCTAGAAGTACGGAAGTACAAGAGACCCAGTACTTC; v_gene: TRBV20-1; abundance: NA; j_gene: TRBJ2-5; d_gene: NA
CDR3aa: CASSHPRTGMGYTF; CDR3nt: TGTGCCAGCAGCCACCCACGAACAGGGATGGGCTACACCTTC; v_gene: TRBV4-2; abundance: NA; j_gene: TRBJ1-2; d_gene: NA
CDR3aa: CASSLCKGGNTF; CDR3nt: TGTGCCAGCAGCTTATGTAAGGGGGGGAACACCTTC; v_gene: TRBV7-4; abundance: many; j_gene: TRBJ1-2; d_gene: NA
CDR3aa: CASSYGTGRNYGYTF; CDR3nt: TGTGCCAGCAGCTATGGGACAGGGAGAAACTATGGCTACACCTTC; v_gene: TRBV12-3/TRBV12-4; abundance: many; j_gene: TRBJ1-2; d_gene: TRBD1
CDR3aa: CASSFGSTNEKLFF; CDR3nt: TGCGCCAGCAGCTTCGGCTCAACTAATGAAAAACTGTTTTTT; v_gene: TRBV5-1; abundance: NA; j_gene: TRBJ1-4; d_gene: NA
CDR3aa: CASSFSVGELFF; CDR3nt: TGTGCCAGCAGTTTCTCCGTCGGGGAGCTGTTTTTT; v_gene: TRBV28; abundance: many; j_gene: TRBJ2-2; d_gene: NA
CDR3aa: CASSFEGGPPYEQYF; CDR3nt: TGTGCCAGCAGTTTTGAAGGGGGTCCCCCCTACGAGCAGTACTTC; v_gene: TRBV28; abundance: many; j_gene: TRBJ2-7; d_gene: NA
CDR3aa: CASSLPSRYEQYF; CDR3nt: TGTGCCAGCAGCTTACCCTCTCGTTACGAGCAGTACTTC; v_gene: TRBV7-2; abundance: many; j_gene: TRBJ2-7; d_gene: NA
CDR3aa: CASSRGGSGYTF; CDR3nt: TGTGCCAGCAGTCGTGGGGGCTCTGGCTACACCTTC; v_gene: TRBV7-2; abundance: many; j_gene: TRBJ1-2; d_gene: NA
CDR3aa: CSAIRGESYEQYF; CDR3nt: TGCAGTGCCATAAGGGGAGAGTCCTACGAGCAGTACTTC; v_gene: TRBV20-1; abundance: NA; j_gene: TRBJ2-7; d_gene: NA
CDR3aa: CASSEGTVNQPQHF; CDR3nt: TGTGCCAGCAGTGAAGGGACGGTCAATCAGCCCCAGCATTTT; v_gene: TRBV2; abundance: many; j_gene: TRBJ1-5; d_gene: NA
CDR3aa: CASSSPGAGYGYTF; CDR3nt: TGTGCCAGCAGCTCCCCAGGGGCGGGGTATGGCTACACCTTC; v_gene: TRBV7-6; abundance: many; j_gene: TRBJ1-2; d_gene: NA
CDR3aa: CASGLGAFWNTEAFF; CDR3nt: TGTGCTAGTGGTTTGGGTGCCTTTTGGAACACTGAAGCTTTCTTT; v_gene: TRBV12-5; abundance: many; j_gene: TRBJ1-1; d_gene: NA
CDR3aa: CATSRDRSDNQPQHF; CDR3nt: TGTGCCACCAGCCGGGACAGATCCGACAATCAGCCCCAGCATTTT; v_gene: TRBV15; abundance: few; j_gene: TRBJ1-5; d_gene: TRBD1
CDR3aa: CASSYSGGPDTEAFF; CDR3nt: TGTGCCAGCAGTTACTCAGGGGGCCCGGACACTGAAGCTTTCTTT; v_gene: TRBV6-6; abundance: many; j_gene: TRBJ1-1; d_gene: TRBD1
CDR3aa: CASSYAGRALTGQYF; CDR3nt: TGTGCCAGCAGCTATGCTGGCCGGGCTCTGACTGGGCAGTACTTC; v_gene: TRBV7-9; abundance: many; j_gene: TRBJ2-7; d_gene: NA
CDR3aa: CASSIYSGGEAFF; CDR3nt: TGTGCCAGTAGTATATACTCCGGGGGTGAAGCTTTCTTT; v_gene: TRBV19; abundance: NA; j_gene: TRBJ1-1; d_gene: NA
CDR3aa: CASAPTGNTEAFF; CDR3nt: TGCGCCAGCGCACCGACAGGGAACACTGAAGCTTTCTTT; v_gene: TRBV5-1; abundance: NA; j_gene: TRBJ1-1; d_gene: NA
CDR3aa: CASSNIFDRGTEAFF; CDR3nt: TGTGCCAGTAGTAACATCTTCGACAGGGGCACTGAAGCTTTCTTT; v_gene: TRBV19; abundance: many; j_gene: TRBJ1-1; d_gene: TRBD1
CDR3aa: CASSPSASSYNEQFF; CDR3nt: TGTGCCAGCAGCCCCAGCGCTAGCTCCTACAATGAGCAGTTCTTC; v_gene: TRBV7-8; abundance: many; j_gene: TRBJ2-1; d_gene: NA